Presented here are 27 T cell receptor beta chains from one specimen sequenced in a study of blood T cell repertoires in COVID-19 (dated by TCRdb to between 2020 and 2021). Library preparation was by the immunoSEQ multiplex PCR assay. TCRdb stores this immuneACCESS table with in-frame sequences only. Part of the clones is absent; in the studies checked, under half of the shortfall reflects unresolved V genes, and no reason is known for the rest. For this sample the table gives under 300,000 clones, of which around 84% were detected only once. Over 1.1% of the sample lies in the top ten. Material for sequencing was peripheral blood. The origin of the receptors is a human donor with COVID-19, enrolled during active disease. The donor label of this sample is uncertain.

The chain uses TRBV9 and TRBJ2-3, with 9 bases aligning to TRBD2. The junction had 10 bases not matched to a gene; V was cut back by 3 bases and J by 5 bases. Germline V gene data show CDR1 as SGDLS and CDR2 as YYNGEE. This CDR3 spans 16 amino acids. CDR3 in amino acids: CASSGGGLAGRDTQYF. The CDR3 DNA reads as TGTGCCAGCAGCGGTGGCGGGCTAGCGGGACGAGATACGCAGTATTTT. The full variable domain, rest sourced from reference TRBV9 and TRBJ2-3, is DSGVTQTPKHLITATGQRVTLRCSPRSGDLSVYWYQQSLDQGLQFLIQYYNGEERAKGNILERFSAQQFPDLHSELNLSSLELGDSALYFCASSGGGLAGRDTQYFGPGTRLTVL.

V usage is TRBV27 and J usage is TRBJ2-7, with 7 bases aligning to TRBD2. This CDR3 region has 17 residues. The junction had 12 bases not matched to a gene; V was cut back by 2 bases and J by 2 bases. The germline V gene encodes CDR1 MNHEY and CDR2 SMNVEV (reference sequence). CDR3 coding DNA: TGTGCCAGCAGTTTAACCGTGCGGGGGAATCTCCCCTACGAGCAGTACTTC. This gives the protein CASSLTVRGNLPYEQYF.

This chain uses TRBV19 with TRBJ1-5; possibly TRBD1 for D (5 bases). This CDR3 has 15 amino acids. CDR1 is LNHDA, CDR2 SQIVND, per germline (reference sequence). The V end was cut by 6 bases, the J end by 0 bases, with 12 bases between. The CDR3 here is CASSLGGGSNQPQHF. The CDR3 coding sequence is TGTGCCAGTAGCTTGGGGGGTGGTAGCAATCAGCCCCAGCATTTT. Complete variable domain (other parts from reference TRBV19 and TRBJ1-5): DGGITQSPKYLFRKEGQNVTLSCEQNLNHDAMYWYRQDPGQGLRLIYYSQIVNDFQKGDIAEGYSVSREKKESFPLTVTSAQKNPTAFYLCASSLGGGSNQPQHFGDGTRLSIL.

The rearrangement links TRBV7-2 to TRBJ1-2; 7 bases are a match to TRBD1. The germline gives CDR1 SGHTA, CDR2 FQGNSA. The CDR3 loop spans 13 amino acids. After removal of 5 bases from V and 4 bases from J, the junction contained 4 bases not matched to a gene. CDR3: CASSARGTYGYTF. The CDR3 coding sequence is TGTGCCAGCAGCGCCAGGGGGACCTATGGCTACACCTTC. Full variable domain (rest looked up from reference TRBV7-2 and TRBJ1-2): GAGVSQSPSNKVTEKGKDVELRCDPISGHTALYWYRQSLGQGLEFLIYFQGNSAPDKSGLPSDRFSAERTGGSVSTLTIQRTQQEDSAVYLCASSARGTYGYTFGSGTRLTVV.

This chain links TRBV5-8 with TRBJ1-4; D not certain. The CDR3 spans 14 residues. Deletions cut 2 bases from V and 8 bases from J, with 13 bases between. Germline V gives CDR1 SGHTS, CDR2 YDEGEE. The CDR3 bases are TGTGCCAGCAGCTTTAGGGCCGCGGGAGAAAAACTGTTTTTT. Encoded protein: CASSFRAAGEKLFF.

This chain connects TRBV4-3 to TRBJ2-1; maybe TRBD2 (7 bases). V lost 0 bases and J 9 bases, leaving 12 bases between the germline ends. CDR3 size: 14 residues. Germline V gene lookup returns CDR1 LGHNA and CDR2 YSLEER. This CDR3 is CASSQDGGAFEQFF. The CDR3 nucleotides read TGCGCCAGCAGCCAAGATGGGGGGGCTTTTGAGCAGTTCTTC.

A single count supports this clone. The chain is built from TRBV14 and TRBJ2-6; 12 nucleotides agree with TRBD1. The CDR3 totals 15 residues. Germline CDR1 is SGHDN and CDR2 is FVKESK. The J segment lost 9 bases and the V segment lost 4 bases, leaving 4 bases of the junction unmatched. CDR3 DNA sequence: TGTGCCAGCAGCCCGGGACAGGGGGCGGTCAACGTCCTGACTTTC. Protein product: CASSPGQGAVNVLTF.

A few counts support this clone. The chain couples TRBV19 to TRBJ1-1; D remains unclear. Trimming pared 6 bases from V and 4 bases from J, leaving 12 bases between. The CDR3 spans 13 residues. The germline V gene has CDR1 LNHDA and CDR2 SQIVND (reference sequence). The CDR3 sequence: CASSIASGTEAFF. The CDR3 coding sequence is TGTGCCAGTAGCATCGCCTCGGGCACTGAAGCTTTCTTT.

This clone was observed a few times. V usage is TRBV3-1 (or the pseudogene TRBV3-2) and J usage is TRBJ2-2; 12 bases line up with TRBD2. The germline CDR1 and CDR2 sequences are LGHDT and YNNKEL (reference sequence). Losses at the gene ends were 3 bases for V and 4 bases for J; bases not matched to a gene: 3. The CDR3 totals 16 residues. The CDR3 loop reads CASSHASGRGTGELFF. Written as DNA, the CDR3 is TGTGCCAGCAGCCACGCTAGCGGGAGGGGCACCGGGGAGCTGTTTTTT.

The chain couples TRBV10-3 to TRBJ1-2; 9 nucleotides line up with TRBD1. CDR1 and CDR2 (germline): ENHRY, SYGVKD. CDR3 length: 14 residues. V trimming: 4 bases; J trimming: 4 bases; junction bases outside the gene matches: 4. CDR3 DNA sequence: TGTGCCATCAGTGGGACAGGGGACGGCTATGGCTACACCTTC. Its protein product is CAISGTGDGYGYTF.

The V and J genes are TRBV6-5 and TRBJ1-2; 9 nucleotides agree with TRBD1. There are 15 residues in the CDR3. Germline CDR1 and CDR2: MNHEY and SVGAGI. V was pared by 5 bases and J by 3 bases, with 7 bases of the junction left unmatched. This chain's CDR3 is CASSPTGGKYYGYTF. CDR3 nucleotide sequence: TGTGCCAGCAGTCCGACAGGGGGGAAATACTATGGCTACACCTTC.

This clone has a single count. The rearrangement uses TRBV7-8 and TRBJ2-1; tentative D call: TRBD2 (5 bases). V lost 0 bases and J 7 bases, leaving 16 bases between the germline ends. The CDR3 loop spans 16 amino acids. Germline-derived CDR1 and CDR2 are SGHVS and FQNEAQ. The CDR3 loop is CASSLARAISSNEQFF. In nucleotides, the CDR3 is TGTGCCAGCAGCTTAGCGCGGGCTATCAGCTCTAATGAGCAGTTCTTC.

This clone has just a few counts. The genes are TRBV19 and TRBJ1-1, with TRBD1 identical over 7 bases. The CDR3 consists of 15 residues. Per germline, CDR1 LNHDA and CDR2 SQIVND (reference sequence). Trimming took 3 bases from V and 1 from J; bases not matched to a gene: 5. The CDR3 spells CASSIKGTANTEAFF. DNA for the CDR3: TGTGCCAGTAGTATTAAAGGGACAGCGAACACTGAAGCTTTCTTT. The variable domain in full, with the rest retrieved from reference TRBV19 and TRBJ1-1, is DGGITQSPKYLFRKEGQNVTLSCEQNLNHDAMYWYRQDPGQGLRLIYYSQIVNDFQKGDIAEGYSVSREKKESFPLTVTSAQKNPTAFYLCASSIKGTANTEAFFGQGTRLTVV.

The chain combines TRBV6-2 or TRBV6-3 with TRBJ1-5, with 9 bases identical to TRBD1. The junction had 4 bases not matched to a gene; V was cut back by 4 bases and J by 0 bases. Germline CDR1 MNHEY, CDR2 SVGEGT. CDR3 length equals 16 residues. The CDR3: CASSWAGQGSNQPQHF. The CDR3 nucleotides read TGTGCCAGCAGTTGGGCGGGACAGGGTAGCAATCAGCCCCAGCATTTT.

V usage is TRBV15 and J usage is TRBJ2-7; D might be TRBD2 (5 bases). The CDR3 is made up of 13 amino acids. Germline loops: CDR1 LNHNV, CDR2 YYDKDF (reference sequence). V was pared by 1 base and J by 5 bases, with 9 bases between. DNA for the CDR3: TGTGCCACCAGCAGAGTCAACGGGGACGAGCAGTACTTC. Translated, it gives CATSRVNGDEQYF.

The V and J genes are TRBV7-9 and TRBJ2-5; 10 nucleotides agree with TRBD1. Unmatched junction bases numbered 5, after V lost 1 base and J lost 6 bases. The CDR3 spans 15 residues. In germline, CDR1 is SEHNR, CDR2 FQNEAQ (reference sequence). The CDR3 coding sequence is TGTGCCAGCAGCTTAGAGAGGACAGGGGGAAAGACCCAGTACTTC. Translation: CASSLERTGGKTQYF. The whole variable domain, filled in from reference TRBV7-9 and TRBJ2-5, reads DTGVSQNPRHKITKRGQNVTFRCDPISEHNRLYWYRQTLGQGPEFLTYFQNEAQLEKSRLLSDRFSAERPKGSFSTLEIQRTEQGDSAMYLCASSLERTGGKTQYFGPGTRLLVL.

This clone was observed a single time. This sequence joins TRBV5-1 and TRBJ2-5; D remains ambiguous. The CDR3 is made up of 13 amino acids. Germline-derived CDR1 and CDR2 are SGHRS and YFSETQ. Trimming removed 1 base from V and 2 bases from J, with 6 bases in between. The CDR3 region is CASSLIPQETQYF. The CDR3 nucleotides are TGCGCCAGCAGCTTGATCCCTCAAGAGACCCAGTACTTC.

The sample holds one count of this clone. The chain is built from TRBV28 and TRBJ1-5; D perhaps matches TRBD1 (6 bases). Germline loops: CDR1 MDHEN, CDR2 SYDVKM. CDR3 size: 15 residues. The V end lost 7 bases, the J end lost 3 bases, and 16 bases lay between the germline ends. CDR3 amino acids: CASKKGTSVNQPQHF. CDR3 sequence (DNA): TGTGCCAGCAAAAAGGGGACATCTGTCAATCAGCCCCAGCATTTT.

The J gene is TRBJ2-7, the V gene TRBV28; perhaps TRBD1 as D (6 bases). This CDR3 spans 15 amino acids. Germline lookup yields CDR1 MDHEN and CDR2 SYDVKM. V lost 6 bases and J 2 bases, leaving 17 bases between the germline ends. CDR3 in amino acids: CASSLLTGPPYEQYF. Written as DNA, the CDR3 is TGTGCCAGCAGCCTTTTAACAGGGCCCCCCTACGAGCAGTACTTC. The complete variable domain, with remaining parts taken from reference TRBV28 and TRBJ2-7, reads DVKVTQSSRYLVKRTGEKVFLECVQDMDHENMFWYRQDPGLGLRLIYFSYDVKMKEKGDIPEGYSVSREKKERFSLILESASTNQTSMYLCASSLLTGPPYEQYFGPGTRLTVT.

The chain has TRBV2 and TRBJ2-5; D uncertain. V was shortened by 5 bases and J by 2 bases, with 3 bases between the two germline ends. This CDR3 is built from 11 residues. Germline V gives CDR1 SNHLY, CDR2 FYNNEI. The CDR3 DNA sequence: TGTGCCAGCAGTCTGCAAGAGACCCAGTACTTC. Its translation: CASSLQETQYF.

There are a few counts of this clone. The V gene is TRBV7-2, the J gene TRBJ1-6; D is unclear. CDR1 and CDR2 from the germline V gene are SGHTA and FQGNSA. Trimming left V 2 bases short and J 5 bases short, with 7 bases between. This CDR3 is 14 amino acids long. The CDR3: CASSLWPNNSPLHF. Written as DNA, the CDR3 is TGTGCCAGCAGCTTATGGCCGAATAATTCACCCCTCCACTTT.

The CDR3 coding sequence is TGTGCCAGCCAGGGGGGCGGCTCCTACAATGAGCAGTTCTTC. It is translated as CASQGGGSYNEQFF. V usage is TRBV9 and J usage is TRBJ2-1; D is perhaps TRBD1 (7 bases). Germline V CDR1 and CDR2: SGDLS, YYNGEE. The CDR3 loop spans 14 amino acids. The germline V and J ends were trimmed by 7 bases and 0 bases, with 11 bases remaining between them.

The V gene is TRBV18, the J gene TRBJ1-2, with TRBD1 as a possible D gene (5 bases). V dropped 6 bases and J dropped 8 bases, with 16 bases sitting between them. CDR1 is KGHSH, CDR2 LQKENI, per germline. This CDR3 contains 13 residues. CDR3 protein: CASSPDSSAGYTF. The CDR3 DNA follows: TGTGCCAGCTCCCCCGACAGCTCTGCGGGCTACACCTTC.

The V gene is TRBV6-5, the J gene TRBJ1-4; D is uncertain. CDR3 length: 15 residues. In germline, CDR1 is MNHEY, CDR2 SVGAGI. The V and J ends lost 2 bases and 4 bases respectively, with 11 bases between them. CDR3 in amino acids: CASSYNHGDNEKLFF. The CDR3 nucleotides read TGTGCCAGCAGTTACAACCACGGTGATAATGAAAAACTGTTTTTT.

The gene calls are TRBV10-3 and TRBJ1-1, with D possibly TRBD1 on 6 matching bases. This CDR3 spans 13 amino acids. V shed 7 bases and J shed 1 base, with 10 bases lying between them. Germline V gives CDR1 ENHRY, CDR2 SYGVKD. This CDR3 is CAITPGENTEAFF. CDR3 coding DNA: TGTGCCATCACGCCAGGGGAGAACACTGAAGCTTTCTTT.

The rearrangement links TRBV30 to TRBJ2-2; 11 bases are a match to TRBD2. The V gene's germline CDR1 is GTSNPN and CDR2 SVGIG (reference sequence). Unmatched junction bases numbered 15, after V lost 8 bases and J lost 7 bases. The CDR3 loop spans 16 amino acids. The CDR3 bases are TGTGCCCAGTCAGGAGTAGCGGGAGGGCCAGGCGGGGAGCTGTTTTTT. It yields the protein CAQSGVAGGPGGELFF.

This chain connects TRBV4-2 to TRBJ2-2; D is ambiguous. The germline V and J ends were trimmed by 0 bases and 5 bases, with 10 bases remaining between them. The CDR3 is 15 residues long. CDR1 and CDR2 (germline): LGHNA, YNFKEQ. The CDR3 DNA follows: TGTGCCAGCAGCCAAGATCCAGACTCAACCGGGGAGCTGTTTTTT. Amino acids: CASSQDPDSTGELFF.